Listed here are 14 T cell receptor beta chains from one sample, sequenced in a study of T cells in localized non-small cell lung cancer. Sequencing was performed with immunoSEQ multiplex PCR; in TCRdb, only in-frame clones are kept and a portion is missing. This table has over 25,000 clones, approximately 90% appearing once. The sequencing here drew on peripheral blood, taken before any cancer treatment. The receptors here all came from a female donor of 60 years or more with stage I lung adenocarcinoma.

The chain uses TRBV18 and TRBJ2-7; the D call may be TRBD1 or TRBD2 (5 bases each). CDR3 size: 15 residues. V lost 6 bases and J lost 7, with 22 bases in between. The germline CDR1 and CDR2 sequences are KGHSH and LQKENI. DNA for the CDR3: TGTGCCAGCTCCCTACGGGACCCCCTTCTCCAGGAGCAGTACTTC. As protein: CASSLRDPLLQEQYF.

Only one count was recorded for this clone. The chain joins TRBV19 to TRBJ2-2; D unclear. This CDR3 comprises 14 residues. Germline CDR1 reads LNHDA; CDR2 reads SQIVND (reference sequence). Trimming cost V 2 bases and J 1 base, with 5 bases left between them. DNA for the CDR3: TGTGCCAGTAGTATAACCAGGAACACCGGGGAGCTGTTTTTT. This encodes CASSITRNTGELFF. The full variable domain, completed using reference TRBV19 and TRBJ2-2, is DGGITQSPKYLFRKEGQNVTLSCEQNLNHDAMYWYRQDPGQGLRLIYYSQIVNDFQKGDIAEGYSVSREKKESFPLTVTSAQKNPTAFYLCASSITRNTGELFFGEGSRLTVL.

The chain uses TRBV7-3 and TRBJ2-5; D call uncertain. Germline CDR1 and CDR2: SGHTA and FQGTGA. The ends were cut back, 3 bases at V and 6 bases at J, with 11 bases in the middle. The CDR3 spans 13 residues. CDR3 protein: CASSFWRRKTQYF. The CDR3 DNA reads as TGTGCCAGCAGCTTTTGGCGCCGGAAGACCCAGTACTTC.

The chain recombines TRBV29-1 with TRBJ2-1; no clear D gene. V gave up 4 bases and J gave up 12 bases, with 13 bases separating them. Germline V lookup: CDR1 SQVTM, CDR2 ANQGSEA. The CDR3 totals 11 residues. The CDR3 region has the DNA TGCAGCGTTGCGGCCCGGGCTTGGCAGTTCTTC. The encoded protein is CSVAARAWQFF.

V gene TRBV6-6 combines with J gene TRBJ1-4; D call uncertain. Trimming removed 6 bases from V and 8 bases from J, with 13 bases in between. There are 13 residues in the CDR3. The germline V gene encodes CDR1 MNHNY and CDR2 SVGAGI (reference sequence). DNA for the CDR3: TGTGCCAGCAGCCTCTACCCGGGGGAAAAACTGTTTTTT. This translates into CASSLYPGEKLFF.

The chain links TRBV5-6 to TRBJ2-5; TRBD1 aligns across 9 bases. V gave up 3 bases and J gave up 5 bases; unmatched junction bases: 11. The CDR3 length is 16 residues. Per germline, CDR1 SGHDT and CDR2 YYEEEE. The CDR3: CASSWRGQGLLETQYF. CDR3 DNA: TGTGCCAGCAGCTGGAGGGGACAGGGATTGTTGGAGACCCAGTACTTC.

This chain links TRBV5-1 with TRBJ1-6; D gene uncertain. The CDR3 runs 14 residues. Trimming removed 3 bases from V and 13 bases from J, with 17 bases in between. Germline assignment: CDR1 SGHRS and CDR2 YFSETQ. CDR3 loop: CASSSGVPGRPLHF. The CDR3 DNA follows: TGCGCCAGCAGCTCTGGGGTCCCCGGCCGTCCCCTCCACTTT.

This clone was seen once. The chain recombines TRBV5-4 with TRBJ1-2, with D maybe TRBD1 (6 bases). Between the trimmed V and J ends, which lost 3 bases and 2 bases, there was a span of 20 bases. The CDR3 length is 17 residues. CDR1 and CDR2 (germline): SGHNT, YYREEE (reference sequence). The CDR3 sequence is CASSSEMVGGTNYGYTF. The CDR3 DNA follows: TGTGCCAGCAGCTCTGAGATGGTAGGGGGGACCAACTATGGCTACACCTTC.

The chain carries TRBV19 and TRBJ1-1; D ambiguous. Trimming cost V 4 bases and J 6 bases, with 18 bases left between them. The germline V gene encodes CDR1 LNHDA and CDR2 SQIVND (reference sequence). CDR3 length: 15 residues. The CDR3 loop reads CASSTEVMRVAEAFF. CDR3 bases: TGTGCCAGTAGTACCGAAGTGATGAGGGTGGCTGAAGCTTTCTTT. The full variable domain, completed using reference TRBV19 and TRBJ1-1, is DGGITQSPKYLFRKEGQNVTLSCEQNLNHDAMYWYRQDPGQGLRLIYYSQIVNDFQKGDIAEGYSVSREKKESFPLTVTSAQKNPTAFYLCASSTEVMRVAEAFFGQGTRLTVV.

This chain connects TRBV5-1 to TRBJ2-2, with D possibly being TRBD2 (5 bases). The V end was cut by 3 bases, the J end by 5 bases, with 14 bases between. This CDR3 is built from 15 residues. Looked up from germline, CDR1 is SGHRS and CDR2 is YFSETQ. CDR3: CASSSSGLNTGELFF. In nucleotides, the CDR3 is TGCGCCAGCAGCTCCTCCGGACTGAATACCGGGGAGCTGTTTTTT.

The V and J genes are TRBV4-1 and TRBJ2-2; D call uncertain. Germline V gene sequence: CDR1 MGHRA, CDR2 YSYEKL. This CDR3 region has 15 residues. V lost 0 bases and J 3 bases, leaving 8 bases between the germline ends. CDR3 in DNA: TGCGCCAGCAGCCAAGATGCGGCAGACACCGGGGAGCTGTTTTTT. Translation gives CASSQDAADTGELFF.

The chain joins TRBV4-3 to TRBJ2-3; D may be TRBD1 (5 bases). Germline V gene data show CDR1 as LGHNA and CDR2 as YSLEER. V lost 0 bases to trimming and J lost 6 bases, with 22 bases between them. This CDR3 has 18 residues. CDR3 amino acids: CASSQDGGGTRRQDTQYF. The CDR3 bases are TGCGCCAGCAGCCAAGATGGCGGTGGTACAAGAAGACAGGATACGCAGTATTTT.

The chain carries TRBV10-2 and TRBJ2-7, with TRBD2 matching over 13 bases. The CDR3 has 16 residues. V trimming: 8 bases; J trimming: 3 bases; junction bases outside the gene matches: 10. CDR1 is WSHSY, CDR2 SAAADI, per germline. In DNA form, the CDR3 reads TGCGCCAGCTATGGACTAGCGGGGGAGGGGGTCTACGAGCAGTACTTC. Translation: CASYGLAGEGVYEQYF.

This sequence joins TRBV10-1 and TRBJ1-1; D is uncertain. V was pared by 3 bases and J by 4 bases, with 12 bases between. The CDR3 loop spans 14 amino acids. Per the germline V gene, CDR1 is WNHNN and CDR2 is SYGVQD (reference sequence). The chain's CDR3 is CASSEGLKGTEAFF. The CDR3 region has the DNA TGCGCCAGCAGTGAAGGCTTAAAAGGCACTGAAGCTTTCTTT.